Sequencing of this T cell receptor beta chain was carried out in a study of T cell responses to AZD1222 COVID-19 vaccine. V was clipped by 4 bases and J by 2 bases, with 9 bases between them. There are 13 residues in the CDR3. The germline CDR1 and CDR2 sequences are SGHRS and YFSETQ. The data were produced by immunoSEQ multiplex PCR, yet TCRdb's version contains in-frame clones alone and is incomplete. Found here are tens of thousands of clones, about 93% of them singletons; the top ten hold approximately 10%. The sequenced sample was peripheral blood, obtained 28 days after the second AZD1222 dose. The clonotype originates from an adult who received the AZD1222 COVID-19 vaccine. The chain links TRBV5-1 to TRBJ2-5, with D perhaps matching TRBD1 (5 bases). CDR3 nucleotide sequence: TGCGCCAGCAGCACCCCAGGGCAAGAGACCCAGTACTTC. Protein: CASSTPGQETQYF.